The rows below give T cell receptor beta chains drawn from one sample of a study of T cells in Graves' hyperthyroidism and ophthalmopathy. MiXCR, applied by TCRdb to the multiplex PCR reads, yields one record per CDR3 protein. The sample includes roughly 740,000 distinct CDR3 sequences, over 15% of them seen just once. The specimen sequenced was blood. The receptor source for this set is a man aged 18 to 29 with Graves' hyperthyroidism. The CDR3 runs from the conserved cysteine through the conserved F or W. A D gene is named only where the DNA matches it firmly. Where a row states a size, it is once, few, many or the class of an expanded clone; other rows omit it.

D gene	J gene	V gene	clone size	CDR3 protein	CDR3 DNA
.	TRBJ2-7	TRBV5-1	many	CASSFGGTFSYEQYF	TGCGCCAGCAGCTTCGGCGGGACCTTCTCCTACGAGCAGTACTTC
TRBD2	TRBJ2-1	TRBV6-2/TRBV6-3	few	CASSLTSGSYEQFF	TGTGCCAGCAGTTTGACTAGCGGGAGCTATGAGCAGTTCTTC
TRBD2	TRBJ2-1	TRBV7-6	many	CASSLGTSGRGNEQFF	TGTGCCAGCAGCTTAGGGACTAGCGGGAGGGGCAATGAGCAGTTCTTC
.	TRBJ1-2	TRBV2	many	CASRNGGFNGYTF	TGTGCCAGCAGGAACGGAGGGTTCAATGGCTACACCTTC
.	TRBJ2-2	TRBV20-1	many	CSASLDSGTGELFF	TGCAGTGCTAGCTTAGACAGTGGGACCGGGGAGCTGTTTTTT
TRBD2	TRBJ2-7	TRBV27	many	CASSPRPTGTSGSYEQYF	TGTGCCAGCAGCCCACGCCCGACCGGGACTAGCGGTTCCTACGAGCAGTACTTC
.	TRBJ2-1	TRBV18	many	CASSPILDNEQFF	TGTGCCAGCTCACCGATATTAGACAATGAGCAGTTCTTC
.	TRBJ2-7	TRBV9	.	CASSVMGWDEQYF	TGTGCCAGCAGCGTAATGGGGTGGGACGAGCAGTACTTC
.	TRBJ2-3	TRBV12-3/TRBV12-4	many	CASTLSGTDTQYF	TGTGCCAGCACCCTAAGCGGGACAGATACGCAGTATTTT
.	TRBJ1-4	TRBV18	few	CASFEQGDEKLFF	TGTGCCAGCTTCGAACAGGGTGATGAAAAACTGTTTTTT
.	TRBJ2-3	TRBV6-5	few	CASSYGGTSSTDTQYF	TGTGCCAGCAGTTATGGCGGGACTTCTAGCACAGATACGCAGTATTTT
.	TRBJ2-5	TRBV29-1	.	CSVDIQGTLRGETQYF	TGCAGCGTTGATATTCAGGGCACCCTCCGTGGAGAGACCCAGTACTTC
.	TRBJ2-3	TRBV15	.	CATRIFGVTDTQYF	TGTGCCACCAGGATCTTTGGGGTGACAGATACGCAGTATTTT
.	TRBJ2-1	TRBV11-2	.	CASSGPPEYNEQFF	TGTGCCAGCAGCGGGCCCCCGGAGTACAATGAGCAGTTCTTC
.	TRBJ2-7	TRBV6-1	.	CASSAVGSSYEQYF	TGTGCCAGCAGCGCGGTTGGAAGCTCCTACGAGCAGTACTTC
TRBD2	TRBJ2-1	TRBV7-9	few	CASSWPGGRDSLVDEQFF	TGTGCCAGCAGCTGGCCGGGGGGGCGGGACTCCCTGGTCGATGAGCAGTTCTTC
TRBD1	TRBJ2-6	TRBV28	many	CASSWTGKVSGANVLTF	TGTGCCAGCAGTTGGACAGGGAAAGTCTCTGGGGCCAACGTCCTGACTTTC
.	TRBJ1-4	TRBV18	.	CTSSPDESIPNEKLFF	TGTACCAGCTCACCAGACGAGTCAATCCCTAATGAAAAACTGTTTTTT
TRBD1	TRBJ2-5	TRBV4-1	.	CASSYGTGREETQYF	TGCGCCAGCAGTTACGGGACAGGGAGGGAAGAGACCCAGTACTTC
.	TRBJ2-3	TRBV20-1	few	CSARDLQGLADTQYF	TGCAGTGCTAGGGACCTTCAAGGGCTCGCAGATACGCAGTATTTT
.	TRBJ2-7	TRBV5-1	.	CASRDGVSYEQYF	TGCGCCAGCCGAGATGGGGTCTCCTACGAGCAGTACTTC
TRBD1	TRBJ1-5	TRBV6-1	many	CASSEGTGGQPQHF	TGTGCCAGCAGTGAAGGGACAGGGGGCCAGCCCCAGCATTTT
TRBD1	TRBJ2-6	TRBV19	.	CASSPGTGLVTGNVLTF	TGTGCCAGTAGTCCCGGGACAGGGCTAGTCACGGGCAACGTCCTGACTTTC
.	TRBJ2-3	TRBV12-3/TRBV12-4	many	CASARKDTQYF	TGTGCCAGCGCACGCAAAGATACGCAGTATTTT
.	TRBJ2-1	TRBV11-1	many	CASSLMAGGLDNEQFF	TGTGCCAGCAGCTTAATGGCTGGCGGGCTTGACAATGAGCAGTTCTTC
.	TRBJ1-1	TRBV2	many	CASSDAGNTEAFF	TGTGCCAGCAGTGATGCGGGGAACACTGAAGCTTTCTTT
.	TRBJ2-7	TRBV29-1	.	CSVLVWTYEQYF	TGCAGCGTTTTAGTCTGGACCTACGAGCAGTACTTC
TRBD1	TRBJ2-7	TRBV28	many	CASSFSGTGTYEQYF	TGTGCCAGCAGTTTTTCCGGGACAGGGACCTACGAGCAGTACTTC
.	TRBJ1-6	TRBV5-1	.	CASSLAGSSPLHF	TGCGCCAGCAGCTTGGCCGGGAGCTCACCCCTCCACTTT
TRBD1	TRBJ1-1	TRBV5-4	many	CASSSGGRGQRNTEAFF	TGTGCCAGCAGCTCCGGAGGTAGGGGGCAAAGGAACACTGAAGCTTTCTTT
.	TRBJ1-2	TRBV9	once	CASSATFKGASRGYTF	TGTGCCAGCAGCGCTACCTTTAAAGGGGCGTCGAGGGGCTACACCTTC
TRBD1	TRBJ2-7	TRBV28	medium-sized	CASTRVTGTGKHEQYF	TGTGCCAGCACCCGGGTCACCGGGACAGGGAAGCACGAGCAGTACTTC